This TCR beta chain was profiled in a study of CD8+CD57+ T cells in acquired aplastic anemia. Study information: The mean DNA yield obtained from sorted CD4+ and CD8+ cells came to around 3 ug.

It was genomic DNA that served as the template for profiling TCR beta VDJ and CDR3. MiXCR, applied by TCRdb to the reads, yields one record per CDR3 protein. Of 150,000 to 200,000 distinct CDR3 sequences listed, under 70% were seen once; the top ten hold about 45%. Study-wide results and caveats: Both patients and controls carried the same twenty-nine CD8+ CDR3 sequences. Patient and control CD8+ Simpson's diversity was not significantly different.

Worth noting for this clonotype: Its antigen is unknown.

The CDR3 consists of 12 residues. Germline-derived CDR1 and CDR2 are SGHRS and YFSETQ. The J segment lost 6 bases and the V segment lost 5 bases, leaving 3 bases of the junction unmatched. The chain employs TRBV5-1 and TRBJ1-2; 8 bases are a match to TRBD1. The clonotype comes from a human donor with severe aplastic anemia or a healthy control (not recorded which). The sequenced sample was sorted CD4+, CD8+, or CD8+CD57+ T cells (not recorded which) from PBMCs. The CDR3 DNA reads TGCGCCAGCAGACCAGGGGGCGATGGCTACACCTTC. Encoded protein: CASRPGGDGYTF. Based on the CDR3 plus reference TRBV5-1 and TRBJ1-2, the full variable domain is KAGVTQTPRYLIKTRGQQVTLSCSPISGHRSVSWYQQTPGQGLQFLFEYFSETQRNKGNFPGRFSGRQFSNSRSEMNVSTLELGDSALYLCASRPGGDGYTFGSGTRLTVV.